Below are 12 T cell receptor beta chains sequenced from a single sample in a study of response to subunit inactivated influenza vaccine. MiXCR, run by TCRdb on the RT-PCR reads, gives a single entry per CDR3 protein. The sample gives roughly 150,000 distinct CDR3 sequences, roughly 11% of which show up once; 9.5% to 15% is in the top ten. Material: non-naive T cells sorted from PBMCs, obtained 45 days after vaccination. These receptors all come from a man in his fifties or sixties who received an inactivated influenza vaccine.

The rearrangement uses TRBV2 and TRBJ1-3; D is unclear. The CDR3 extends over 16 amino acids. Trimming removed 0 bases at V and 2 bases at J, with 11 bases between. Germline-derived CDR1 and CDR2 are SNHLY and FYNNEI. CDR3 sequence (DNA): TGTGCCAGCAGTGAAGCGTGGCGGTACGCTGGAAACACCATATATTTT. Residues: CASSEAWRYAGNTIYF. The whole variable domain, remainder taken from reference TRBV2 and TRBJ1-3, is EPEVTQTPSHQVTQMGQEVILRCVPISNHLYFYWYRQILGQKVEFLVSFYNNEISEKSEIFDDQFSVERPDGSNFTLKIRSTKLEDSAMYFCASSEAWRYAGNTIYFGEGSWLTVV.

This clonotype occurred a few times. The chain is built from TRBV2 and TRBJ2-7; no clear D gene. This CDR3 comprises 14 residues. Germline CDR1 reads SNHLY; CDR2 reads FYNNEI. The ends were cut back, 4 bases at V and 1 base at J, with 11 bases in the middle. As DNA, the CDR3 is TGTGCCAGCAGTGCAGAGGCCGGTTCCTACGAGCAGTACTTC. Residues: CASSAEAGSYEQYF.

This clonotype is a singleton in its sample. CDR3 sequence reads: CASRPTAPRPGVGNQPQHF. For the CDR3, the DNA is TGTGCCAGCAGACCCACAGCCCCCCGCCCGGGGGTAGGCAATCAGCCCCAGCATTTT. The V call is TRBV28, the J call TRBJ1-5; TRBD1 is a possible D gene (5 bases). CDR1 and CDR2 from the germline V gene are MDHEN and SYDVKM. This CDR3 is 19 amino acids long. The V end was cut by 6 bases, the J end by 2 bases, with 26 bases between.

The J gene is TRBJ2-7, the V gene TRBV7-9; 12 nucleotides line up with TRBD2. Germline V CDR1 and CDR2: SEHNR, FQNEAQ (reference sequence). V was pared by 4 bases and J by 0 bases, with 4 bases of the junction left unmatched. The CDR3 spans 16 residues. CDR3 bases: TGTGCCAGCAGCTCCCTAGCGGGGGGGAGCTCCTACGAGCAGTACTTC. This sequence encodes CASSSLAGGSSYEQYF.

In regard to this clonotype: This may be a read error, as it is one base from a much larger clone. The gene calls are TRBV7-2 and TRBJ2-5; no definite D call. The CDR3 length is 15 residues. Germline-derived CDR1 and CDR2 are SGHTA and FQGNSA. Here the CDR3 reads CASSLAKGYQETHYF. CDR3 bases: TGTGCCAGCAGCTTAGCGAAAGGCTACCAAGAGACCCACTACTTC.

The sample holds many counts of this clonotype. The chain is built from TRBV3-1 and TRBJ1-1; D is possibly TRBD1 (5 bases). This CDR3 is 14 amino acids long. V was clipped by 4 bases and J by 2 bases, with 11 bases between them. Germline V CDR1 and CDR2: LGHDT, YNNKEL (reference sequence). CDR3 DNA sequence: TGTGCCAGCAGCCTCCTAGGGGCCAACACTGAAGCTTTCTTT. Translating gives CASSLLGANTEAFF.

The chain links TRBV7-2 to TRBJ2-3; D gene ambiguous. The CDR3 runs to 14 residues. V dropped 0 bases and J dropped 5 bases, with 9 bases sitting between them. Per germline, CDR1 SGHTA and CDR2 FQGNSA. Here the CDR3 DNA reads TGTGCCAGCAGCTTAGCAGGCAGAGTAGATACGCAGTATTTT. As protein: CASSLAGRVDTQYF. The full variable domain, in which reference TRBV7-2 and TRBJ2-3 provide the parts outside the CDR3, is GAGVSQSPSNKVTEKGKDVELRCDPISGHTALYWYRQSLGQGLEFLIYFQGNSAPDKSGLPSDRFSAERTGGSVSTLTIQRTQQEDSAVYLCASSLAGRVDTQYFGPGTRLTVL.

Here the CDR3 reads CAWSAPNLRTSGTTDTQYF. CDR3 nucleotide sequence: TGTGCCTGGAGTGCCCCAAACCTCCGGACTAGCGGTACCACAGATACGCAGTATTTT. The V gene is TRBV30, the J gene TRBJ2-3; 10 nucleotides agree with TRBD2. The CDR3 is made up of 19 amino acids. V lost 1 base and J lost 2; bases outside the gene matches: 15. Germline CDR1 and CDR2: GTSNPN and SVGIG (reference sequence).

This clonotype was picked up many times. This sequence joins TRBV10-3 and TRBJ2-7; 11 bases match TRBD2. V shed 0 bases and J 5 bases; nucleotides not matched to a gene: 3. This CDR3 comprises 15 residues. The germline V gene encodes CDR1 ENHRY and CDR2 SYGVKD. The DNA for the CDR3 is TGTGCCATCAGTGAGTCAACTAGCGGGGGTGACGAGCAGTACTTC. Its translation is CAISESTSGGDEQYF.

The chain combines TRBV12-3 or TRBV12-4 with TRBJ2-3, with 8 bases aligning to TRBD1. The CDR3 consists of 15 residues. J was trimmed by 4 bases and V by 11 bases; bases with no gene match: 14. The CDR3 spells CASCPQAGGADTQYF. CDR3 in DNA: TGTGCCTCCTGCCCTCAGGCAGGGGGCGCAGATACGCAGTATTTT.

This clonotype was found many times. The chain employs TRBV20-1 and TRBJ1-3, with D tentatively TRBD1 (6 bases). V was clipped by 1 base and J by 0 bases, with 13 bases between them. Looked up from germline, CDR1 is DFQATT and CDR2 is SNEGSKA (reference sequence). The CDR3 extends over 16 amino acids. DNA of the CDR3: TGCAGTGCTAGAGTAACAGGGATGAACTCTGGAAACACCATATATTTT. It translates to CSARVTGMNSGNTIYF.

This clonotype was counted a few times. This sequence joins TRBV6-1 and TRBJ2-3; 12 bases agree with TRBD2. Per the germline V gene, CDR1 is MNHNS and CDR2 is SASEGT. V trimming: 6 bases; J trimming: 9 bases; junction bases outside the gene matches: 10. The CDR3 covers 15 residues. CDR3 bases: TGTGCCAGCAGGCCTAGCGGGGGGGGCCGCTACACGCAGTATTTT. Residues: CASRPSGGGRYTQYF.